These 20 T cell receptor beta chains were sequenced from one sample in a study of T cell responses to AZD1222 COVID-19 vaccine. Profiling relied on immunoSEQ multiplex PCR, and the TCRdb table lists in-frame clones only, not all of them. The repertoire holds 150,000 or so clones, with about 92% as singletons. Sequenced material: peripheral blood, taken 28 days after the second AZD1222 dose. These receptors all stem from an adult who received the AZD1222 COVID-19 vaccine.

The gene calls are TRBV19 and TRBJ2-7; D may be TRBD2 (6 bases). The germline gives CDR1 LNHDA, CDR2 SQIVND (reference sequence). The CDR3 sequence is 14 residues long. Trimming pared 1 base from V and 3 bases from J, leaving 10 bases between. CDR3 DNA: TGTGCCAGTAGTATAGGTCCGGGGGTCTACGAGCAGTACTTC. Its protein product is CASSIGPGVYEQYF.

V is TRBV7-9 and J is TRBJ1-2; D is ambiguous. Per the germline V gene, CDR1 is SEHNR and CDR2 is FQNEAQ (reference sequence). V was trimmed by 8 bases and J by 0 bases, leaving 10 bases between them. CDR3 length: 13 residues. DNA of the CDR3: TGTGCCAGCCGGACGTCGGCTAACTATGGCTACACCTTC. It encodes CASRTSANYGYTF.

This chain links TRBV19 with TRBJ2-1; either TRBD1 or TRBD2 may supply D (5 bases each). CDR3 size: 14 residues. Germline CDR1 reads LNHDA; CDR2 reads SQIVND (reference sequence). V was cut by 5 bases and J by 9 bases, with 17 bases left in between. The CDR3 nucleotides read TGTGCCAGTAGTTCGGGACGTGGGGTCGGTGAGCAGTTCTTC. Translation: CASSSGRGVGEQFF.

The chain carries TRBV18 and TRBJ1-2; D not resolved. Trimming took off 1 base at V and 5 bases at J, with 11 bases between the two ends. Germline V gives CDR1 KGHSH, CDR2 LQKENI. CDR3 length: 14 amino acids. The CDR3 region has the DNA TGTGCCAGCTCACCACGGGGAGACGAATATGGCTACACCTTC. Protein sequence: CASSPRGDEYGYTF.

This chain uses TRBV9 with TRBJ2-5, with a possible D match to TRBD1 (6 bases). Per germline, CDR1 SGDLS and CDR2 YYNGEE. V was trimmed by 2 bases and J by 4 bases, leaving 15 bases between them. This CDR3 is built from 15 residues. Written as DNA, the CDR3 is TGTGCCAGCAGCGTGGGCCCGCAGGGGAGAGAGACCCAGTACTTC. Translated, it gives CASSVGPQGRETQYF.

The chain employs TRBV29-1 and TRBJ1-1; no definite D call. The CDR3 is 15 residues long. The V end was cut by 7 bases, the J end by 2 bases, with 20 bases between. Germline V gene sequence: CDR1 SQVTM, CDR2 ANQGSEA. DNA for the CDR3: TGCAGCGCCCTTGGAGCGTCTAATAAAAACACTGAAGCTTTCTTT. Translation: CSALGASNKNTEAFF.

This sequence joins TRBV2 and TRBJ2-7; perhaps TRBD2 as D (7 bases). The length of the CDR3 is 12 residues. Looked up from germline, CDR1 is SNHLY and CDR2 is FYNNEI. Trimming stripped 6 bases from V and 7 bases from J, with 13 bases between. Written as DNA, the CDR3 is TGTGCCAGCAGCACGGGGGGCCGGGAGCAGTACTTC. Its translation: CASSTGGREQYF.

In its sample, this clone was seen once. The chain carries TRBV30 and TRBJ1-1; D unclear. Germline CDR1 and CDR2: GTSNPN and SVGIG (reference sequence). The CDR3 sequence is 13 residues long. Between the trimmed V and J ends, which lost 5 bases and 1 base, there was a span of 11 bases. The DNA for the CDR3 is TGTGCCTGGGACTTCGCGGGGAACACTGAAGCTTTCTTT. It is translated as CAWDFAGNTEAFF.

This chain uses TRBV5-5 with TRBJ2-5; possible D gene TRBD2, 7 bases. The CDR3 is 14 residues long. CDR1 is SGHKS, CDR2 YYEKEE, per germline (reference sequence). V was clipped by 5 bases and J by 3 bases, with 14 bases between them. As DNA, the CDR3 is TGTGCCAGCAGTTCTGTAGGGGGGGAAGAGACCCAGTACTTC. Its translation: CASSSVGGEETQYF. The full variable domain, its missing parts supplied by reference TRBV5-5 and TRBJ2-5, is DAGVTQSPTHLIKTRGQQVTLRCSPISGHKSVSWYQQVLGQGPQFIFQYYEKEERGRGNFPDRFSARQFPNYSSELNVNALLLGDSALYLCASSSVGGEETQYFGPGTRLLVL.

V usage is TRBV7-3 and J usage is TRBJ1-2; D ambiguous. This CDR3 region has 13 residues. V was shortened by 5 bases and J by 2 bases, with 9 bases between the two germline ends. Germline assignment: CDR1 SGHTA and CDR2 FQGTGA. This CDR3 reads CASSQDGNYGYTF. CDR3 DNA: TGTGCCAGCAGCCAGGACGGAAACTATGGCTACACCTTC. The full variable domain, rest sourced from reference TRBV7-3 and TRBJ1-2, is GAGVSQTPSNKVTEKGKYVELRCDPISGHTALYWYRQSLGQGPEFLIYFQGTGAADDSGLPNDRFFAVRPEGSVSTLKIQRTERGDSAVYLCASSQDGNYGYTFGSGTRLTVV.

About this clone itself: One end of the junction fails to match germline, which may point to a read error. The chain carries TRBV9 and TRBJ2-7; D unresolved. The V gene's germline CDR1 is SGDLS and CDR2 YYNGEE. The CDR3 spans 12 residues. CDR3 region: CASSDPSNEQYF. CDR3 coding DNA: TGTGCCAGCAGCGACCCCTCCAACGAGCAGTACTTC.

This sequence joins TRBV3-1 (or the pseudogene TRBV3-2) and TRBJ1-2, with D tentatively TRBD1 (6 bases). Trimming shortened V by 4 bases and J by 4 bases, and 16 bases separated the two germline ends. CDR3 length: 15 residues. CDR1 and CDR2 (germline): LGHDT, YNNKEL (reference sequence). The chain's CDR3 is CASSRGWTATYGYTF. In DNA form, the CDR3 reads TGTGCCAGCAGCCGCGGGTGGACAGCGACCTATGGCTACACCTTC.

The V gene is TRBV28, the J gene TRBJ1-5, with D possibly matching TRBD1 (6 bases). This CDR3 region has 12 residues. In germline, CDR1 is MDHEN, CDR2 SYDVKM. Between the trimmed V and J ends, which lost 2 bases and 12 bases, there was a span of 11 bases. The CDR3 here is CASSLPGGGQHF. The CDR3 DNA is TGTGCCAGCAGTTTACCCGGAGGGGGCCAGCATTTT. The whole variable domain, filled in from reference TRBV28 and TRBJ1-5, reads DVKVTQSSRYLVKRTGEKVFLECVQDMDHENMFWYRQDPGLGLRLIYFSYDVKMKEKGDIPEGYSVSREKKERFSLILESASTNQTSMYLCASSLPGGGQHFGDGTRLSIL.

CDR3 protein: CASSTQRERDTGELFF. The CDR3 DNA reads TGTGCCAGTAGTACTCAGCGGGAGAGGGACACCGGGGAGCTGTTTTTT. The gene calls are TRBV19 and TRBJ2-2; 8 nucleotides line up with TRBD2. CDR3 length equals 16 residues. Germline V CDR1 and CDR2: LNHDA, SQIVND (reference sequence). Trimming cost V 4 bases and J 3 bases; bases outside gene matches: 7.

This chain links TRBV7-9 with TRBJ1-5, with a possible D match to TRBD1 (5 bases). The CDR3 has 13 residues. In germline, CDR1 is SEHNR, CDR2 FQNEAQ (reference sequence). Trimming left V 7 bases short and J 8 bases short, with 15 bases between. CDR3 sequence reads: CASTDGGKEPQHF. In DNA form, the CDR3 reads TGTGCCAGCACCGACGGGGGTAAGGAGCCCCAGCATTTT.

V gene TRBV25-1 combines with J gene TRBJ1-3; the match to TRBD1 covers 7 bases. V lost 5 bases and J lost 0; bases outside the gene matches: 7. This CDR3 has 16 residues. Germline CDR1 MGHDK, CDR2 SYGVNS. The CDR3 region has the DNA TGTGCCAGCAGTAAACGGGACAGCCACTCTGGAAACACCATATATTTT. Translated: CASSKRDSHSGNTIYF.

The genes are TRBV7-9 and TRBJ1-2; D remains ambiguous. The V end lost 8 bases, the J end lost 7 bases, and 23 bases lay between the germline ends. This CDR3 region has 15 residues. Per the germline V gene, CDR1 is SEHNR and CDR2 is FQNEAQ (reference sequence). The CDR3 sequence is CASRPTLTGYPGYTF. Here the CDR3 DNA reads TGTGCCAGCCGTCCCACCCTTACGGGGTATCCTGGCTACACCTTC. The variable domain in full, with the rest retrieved from reference TRBV7-9 and TRBJ1-2, is DTGVSQNPRHKITKRGQNVTFRCDPISEHNRLYWYRQTLGQGPEFLTYFQNEAQLEKSRLLSDRFSAERPKGSFSTLEIQRTEQGDSAMYLCASRPTLTGYPGYTFGSGTRLTVV.

V gene TRBV4-2 combines with J gene TRBJ1-1, with TRBD1 identical over 7 bases. The CDR3 extends over 12 amino acids. V was pared by 4 bases and J by 6 bases, with 2 bases of the junction left unmatched. From germline, CDR1 is LGHNA and CDR2 YNFKEQ. CDR3 bases: TGTGCCAGCAGCCGTGGGACAGCTGAAGCTTTCTTT. Its protein is CASSRGTAEAFF.

Only one count was recorded for this clone. The chain recombines TRBV7-3 with TRBJ2-1; 8 bases map to TRBD2. Losses at the gene ends were 1 base for V and 10 bases for J; bases not matched to a gene: 15. In germline, CDR1 is SGHTA, CDR2 FQGTGA. The CDR3 runs 17 residues. CDR3 region: CASSLSFGLAGENEQFF. The CDR3 DNA is TGTGCCAGCAGCTTAAGTTTTGGGCTAGCGGGCGAGAACGAGCAGTTCTTC.

This clone showed up many times. The V and J genes are TRBV19 and TRBJ1-5; the D gene is possibly TRBD1 (6 bases). The germline gives CDR1 LNHDA, CDR2 SQIVND (reference sequence). This CDR3 is built from 17 residues. V was cut by 7 bases and J by 3 bases, with 22 bases left in between. DNA for the CDR3: TGTGCCAGTACCCAAGGTGCTCTAGGACAGCACAATCAGCCCCAGCATTTT. Its protein product is CASTQGALGQHNQPQHF.